This T cell receptor (beta chain) was recorded in a study of cytomegalovirus exposure and HLA in healthy donors. Primers included in the PCR were 60 Vbeta and 13 Jbeta primers. Assay used: immunoSEQ multiplex PCR; TCRdb lists only in-frame clones, some missing. The table lists a few hundred thousand clones, around 80% of them singletons, with around 15% in the top ten. CDR1 is LNHNV and CDR2 is YYDKDF in the germline V gene (reference sequence). The CDR3 contains 13 residues. Trimming took 0 bases from V and 3 from J, leaving 6 bases between them. The TCR comes from a man between 40 and 49 years old in good health and CMV-seronegative. Sequencing was done on a sample of PBMCs. The rearrangement joins TRBV15 to TRBJ2-7; D ambiguous. This CDR3 reads CATSRDQVYEQYF. CDR3 bases: TGTGCCACCAGCAGAGACCAGGTCTACGAGCAGTACTTC.